These 16 T cell receptor beta chains were all obtained from the same sample, sequenced in a study of blood T cell repertoires in COVID-19. Generated by immunoSEQ multiplex PCR, the TCRdb table keeps only in-frame clones and is missing some. The sample lists fewer than 25,000 clones, over 80% seen once, with roughly 8.3% in the top ten. The specimen sequenced was peripheral blood. The receptors were gathered from a human donor in a cohort sampled during active COVID-19. The donor label of this sample is uncertain.

The genes are TRBV11-3 and TRBJ2-7, with a weak D call TRBD1 (6 bases). Between the trimmed V and J ends, which lost 5 bases and 6 bases, there was a span of 20 bases. This CDR3 has 15 amino acids. Germline V CDR1 and CDR2: SGHNT, YENEEA. In DNA form, the CDR3 reads TGTGCCAGCAGCCCAGGGACATACAGATCGGGCGAGCAGTACTTC. Translating gives CASSPGTYRSGEQYF.

This chain uses TRBV5-1 with TRBJ1-6, with D hard to call. The CDR3 contains 15 residues. Trimming took off 3 bases at V and 7 bases at J, with 14 bases between the two ends. Per the germline V gene, CDR1 is SGHRS and CDR2 is YFSETQ. The CDR3 nucleotides read TGCGCCAGCAGCTCCACCCGGGGAGGAAATTCACCCCTCCACTTT. It encodes CASSSTRGGNSPLHF.

The CDR3 region is CSVERGRGGYEQFF. CDR3 bases: TGCAGCGTTGAACGAGGCAGGGGCGGGTATGAGCAGTTCTTC. The rearrangement joins TRBV29-1 to TRBJ2-1, with a tentative D call TRBD1 (6 bases). This CDR3 is built from 14 residues. Trimming took off 2 bases at V and 8 bases at J, with 16 bases between the two ends. Germline V CDR1 and CDR2: SQVTM, ANQGSEA.

V usage is TRBV4-2 and J usage is TRBJ1-4; D remains ambiguous. V lost 0 bases to trimming and J lost 7 bases, with 6 bases between them. This CDR3 has 13 amino acids. CDR1 and CDR2 from the germline V gene are LGHNA and YNFKEQ. The CDR3 DNA reads TGTGCCAGCAGCCAAGATAGAGGTGAAAAACTGTTTTTT. Protein product: CASSQDRGEKLFF.

The chain employs TRBV2 and TRBJ2-1, with no clear D. Germline loops: CDR1 SNHLY, CDR2 FYNNEI. CDR3 length equals 12 residues. Trimming cost V 4 bases and J 4 bases, with 5 bases left between them. CDR3 coding DNA: TGTGCCAGCAGTGGCGAATACAATGAGCAGTTCTTC. Translating it yields CASSGEYNEQFF.

This chain links TRBV29-1 with TRBJ2-7; 10 bases line up with TRBD2. V lost 3 bases to trimming and J lost 1 base; unmatched junction nucleotides: 6. Germline V gene lookup returns CDR1 SQVTM and CDR2 ANQGSEA. This CDR3 contains 15 residues. DNA for the CDR3: TGCAGCGTTGACCGAAAGCGGGAGGGTTCCTACGAGCAGTACTTC. Translation gives CSVDRKREGSYEQYF.

The J gene is TRBJ2-2, the V gene TRBV9; 8 nucleotides agree with TRBD1. Germline V lookup: CDR1 SGDLS, CDR2 YYNGEE. This CDR3 has 15 amino acids. Trimming removed 3 bases from V and 3 bases from J; junction bases left unmatched: 4. The CDR3 sequence: CASSGTGPDTGELFF. The DNA for the CDR3 is TGTGCCAGCAGCGGGACAGGGCCCGACACCGGGGAGCTGTTTTTT.

The chain has TRBV28 and TRBJ1-2; 7 nucleotides line up with TRBD1. Germline CDR1 reads MDHEN; CDR2 reads SYDVKM. There are 13 residues in the CDR3. Losses at the gene ends were 8 bases for V and 4 bases for J; bases not matched to a gene: 7. The CDR3 region is CASRLTGLYGYTF. The CDR3 DNA reads TGTGCCAGCCGACTGACAGGGCTCTATGGCTACACCTTC.

The J gene is TRBJ2-4, the V gene TRBV19; 10 nucleotides agree with TRBD2. Germline-derived CDR1 and CDR2 are LNHDA and SQIVND (reference sequence). This CDR3 spans 14 amino acids. Trimming at V came to 7 bases and at J to 9 bases, leaving 9 bases not matched to a gene. The chain's CDR3 is CASNSGRDRSIQYF. The CDR3, as DNA: TGTGCCAGTAACAGCGGGAGGGATCGAAGCATTCAGTACTTC.

The chain joins TRBV18 to TRBJ2-5; 9 bases align to TRBD1. The V segment lost 3 bases and the J segment 7 bases; nucleotides outside the gene matches: 9. This CDR3 comprises 15 residues. From germline, CDR1 is KGHSH and CDR2 LQKENI. CDR3 sequence: CASSPDRDRAATQYF. CDR3 sequence (DNA): TGTGCCAGCTCACCGGACCGGGACAGGGCTGCGACCCAGTACTTC.

The chain has TRBV6-5 and TRBJ1-3, with D perhaps TRBD1 (6 bases). CDR3 length equals 15 residues. The germline gives CDR1 MNHEY, CDR2 SVGAGI. V shed 6 bases and J shed 0 bases, with 12 bases lying between them. CDR3 DNA sequence: TGTGCCAGCAGCCTCCGGGACACCTCTGGAAACACCATATATTTT. It codes for CASSLRDTSGNTIYF.

This clone was detected only once. V and J are TRBV5-4 and TRBJ2-1; 13 bases agree with TRBD2. This CDR3 is 15 amino acids long. Germline V gives CDR1 SGHNT, CDR2 YYREEE (reference sequence). J was trimmed by 13 bases and V by 4 bases; bases with no gene match: 11. The CDR3 bases are TGTGCCAGCAGCCTGACTAGCGGGAGGCCCGATACTCAGTTCTTC. This translates into CASSLTSGRPDTQFF.

V gene TRBV2 combines with J gene TRBJ1-5, with 9 positions matching TRBD1. Germline assignment: CDR1 SNHLY and CDR2 FYNNEI. This CDR3 has 14 residues. The ends lost 8 bases at V and 6 bases at J; junction bases unmatched: 8. The CDR3 sequence: CASSGQGLSQPQHF. The CDR3 nucleotides read TGTGCCAGCTCGGGACAGGGATTGAGTCAGCCCCAGCATTTT.

The CDR3 DNA reads as TGCGCCAGCAGCCAAACGGGACAGGGCCGGGAGGAGCTGTTTTTT. Protein product: CASSQTGQGREELFF. This rearrangement joins TRBV4-1 to TRBJ2-2; 9 nucleotides align to TRBD1. This CDR3 contains 15 residues. After removal of 2 bases from V and 10 bases from J, the junction contained 8 bases not matched to a gene. Germline CDR1 reads MGHRA; CDR2 reads YSYEKL.

This clone was observed a single time. The chain links TRBV12-3 or TRBV12-4 to TRBJ2-1; D is unresolved. Trimming left V 4 bases short and J 9 bases short, with 7 bases between. The CDR3 length is 11 residues. This CDR3 is CASSSRGEQFF. CDR3 sequence (DNA): TGTGCCAGCAGTTCCCGAGGTGAGCAGTTCTTC.

This chain connects TRBV19 to TRBJ2-6; no reliable D call. V dropped 0 bases and J dropped 4 bases, with 13 bases sitting between them. CDR1 and CDR2 (germline): LNHDA, SQIVND (reference sequence). The CDR3 is 17 amino acids. The CDR3 DNA is TGTGCCAGTAGTATAGAGGGCCGGTCGGTGGGGGCCAACGTCCTGACTTTC. Protein product: CASSIEGRSVGANVLTF.